The clone carrying this TCR beta chain was recorded at least ten times. Germline CDR1 SGHAT, CDR2 FQNNGV. Trimming cost V 5 bases and J 1 base, with 5 bases left between them. CDR3 length: 13 residues. Documented time point: longitudinal time-point 3. Source material was 2 million unsorted PBMCs, stored at -80 °C in RNAlater. The sample belongs to a study of neurological immune-mediated disorders. A 10-nucleotide random UMI tagged transcripts in template-switch 5'RACE cDNA synthesis. TCRdb redid the calling of the 5' RACE reads with MiXCR, one entry per CDR3 protein. The sample lists 93,000 or so distinct CDR3 sequences, more than 10% occurring once.

The specimen sequenced was PBMCs. The rearrangement joins TRBV11-2 to TRBJ2-2; no clear D gene. The TCR originated in a female donor with HTLV-1-associated myelopathy (HAM/TSP). CDR3 in DNA: TGTGCCAGCAGCATGGTGAACACCGGGGAGCTGTTTTTT. Its protein is CASSMVNTGELFF.